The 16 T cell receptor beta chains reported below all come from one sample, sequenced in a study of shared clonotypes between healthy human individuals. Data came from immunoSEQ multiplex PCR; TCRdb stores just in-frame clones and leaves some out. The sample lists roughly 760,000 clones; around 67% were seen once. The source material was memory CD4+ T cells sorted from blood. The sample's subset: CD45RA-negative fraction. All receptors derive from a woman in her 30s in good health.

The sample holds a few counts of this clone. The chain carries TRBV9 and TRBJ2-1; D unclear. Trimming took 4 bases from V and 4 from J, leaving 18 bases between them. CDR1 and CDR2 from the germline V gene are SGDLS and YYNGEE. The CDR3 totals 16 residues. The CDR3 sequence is CASSPFFSGTYNEQFF. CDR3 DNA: TGTGCCAGCAGCCCCTTTTTTTCTGGTACTTACAATGAGCAGTTCTTC.

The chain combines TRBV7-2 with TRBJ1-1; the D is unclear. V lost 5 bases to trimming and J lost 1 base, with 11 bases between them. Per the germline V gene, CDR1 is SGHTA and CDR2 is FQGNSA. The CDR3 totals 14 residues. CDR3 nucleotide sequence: TGTGCCAGCAGCGCCTGGACGGGGAACACTGAAGCTTTCTTT. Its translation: CASSAWTGNTEAFF.

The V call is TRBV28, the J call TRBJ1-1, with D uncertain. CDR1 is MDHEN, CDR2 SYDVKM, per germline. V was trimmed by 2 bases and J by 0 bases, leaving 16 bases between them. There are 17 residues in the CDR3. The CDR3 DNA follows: TGTGCCAGCAGTTTACAGGCCTACCCTAAGATGAACACTGAAGCTTTCTTT. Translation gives CASSLQAYPKMNTEAFF.

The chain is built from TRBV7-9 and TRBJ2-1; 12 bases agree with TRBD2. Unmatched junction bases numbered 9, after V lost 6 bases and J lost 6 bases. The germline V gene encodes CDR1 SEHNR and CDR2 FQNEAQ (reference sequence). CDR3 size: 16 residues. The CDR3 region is CASRRPGLAGTNEQFF. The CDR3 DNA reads TGTGCCAGCAGACGGCCTGGACTAGCGGGAACCAATGAGCAGTTCTTC.

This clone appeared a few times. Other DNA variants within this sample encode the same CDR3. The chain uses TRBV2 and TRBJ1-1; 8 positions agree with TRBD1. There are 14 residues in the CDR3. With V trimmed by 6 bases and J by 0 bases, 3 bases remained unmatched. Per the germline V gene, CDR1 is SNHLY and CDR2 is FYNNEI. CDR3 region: CASRDRVMNTEAFF. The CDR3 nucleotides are TGTGCCAGCAGGGACAGGGTAATGAACACTGAAGCTTTCTTT.

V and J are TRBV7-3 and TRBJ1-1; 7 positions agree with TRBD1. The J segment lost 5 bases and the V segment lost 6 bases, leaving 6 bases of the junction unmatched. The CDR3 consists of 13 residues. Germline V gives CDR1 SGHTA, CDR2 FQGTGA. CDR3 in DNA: TGTGCCAGCAGAACACAGGGGAGGACTGAAGCTTTCTTT. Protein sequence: CASRTQGRTEAFF. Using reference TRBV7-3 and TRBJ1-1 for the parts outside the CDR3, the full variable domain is GAGVSQTPSNKVTEKGKYVELRCDPISGHTALYWYRQSLGQGPEFLIYFQGTGAADDSGLPNDRFFAVRPEGSVSTLKIQRTERGDSAVYLCASRTQGRTEAFFGQGTRLTVV.

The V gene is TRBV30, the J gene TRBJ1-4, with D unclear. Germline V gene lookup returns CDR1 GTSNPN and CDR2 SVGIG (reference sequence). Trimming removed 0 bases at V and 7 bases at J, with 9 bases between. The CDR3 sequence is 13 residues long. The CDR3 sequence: CAWSVPGIEKLFF. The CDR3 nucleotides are TGTGCCTGGAGTGTCCCCGGGATTGAAAAACTGTTTTTT.

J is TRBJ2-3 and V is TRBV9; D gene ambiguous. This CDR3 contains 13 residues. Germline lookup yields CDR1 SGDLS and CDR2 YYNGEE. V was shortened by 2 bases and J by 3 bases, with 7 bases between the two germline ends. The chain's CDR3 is CASSVDTTDTQYF. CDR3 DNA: TGTGCCAGCAGCGTCGATACTACAGATACGCAGTATTTT.

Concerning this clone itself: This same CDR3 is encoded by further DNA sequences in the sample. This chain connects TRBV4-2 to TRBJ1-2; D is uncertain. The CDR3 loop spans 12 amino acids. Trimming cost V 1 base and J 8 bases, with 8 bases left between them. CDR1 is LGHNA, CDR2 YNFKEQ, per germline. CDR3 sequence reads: CASSQGEGGYTF. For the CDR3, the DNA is TGTGCCAGCAGCCAAGGAGAAGGGGGCTACACCTTC.

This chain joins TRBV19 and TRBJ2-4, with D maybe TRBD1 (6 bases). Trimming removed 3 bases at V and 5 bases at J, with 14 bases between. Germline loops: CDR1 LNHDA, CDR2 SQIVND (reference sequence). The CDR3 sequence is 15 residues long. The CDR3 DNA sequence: TGTGCCAGTAGTATCGGCGCGGCAGGGGAAAACATTCAGTACTTC. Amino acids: CASSIGAAGENIQYF.

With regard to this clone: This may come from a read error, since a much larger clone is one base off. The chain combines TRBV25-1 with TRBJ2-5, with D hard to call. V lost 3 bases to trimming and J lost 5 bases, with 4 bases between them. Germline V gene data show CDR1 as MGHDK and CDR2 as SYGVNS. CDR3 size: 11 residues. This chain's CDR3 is CASSDRETQYF. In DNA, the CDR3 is TGTGCCAGCAGTGACAGGGAGACCCAGTACTTC.

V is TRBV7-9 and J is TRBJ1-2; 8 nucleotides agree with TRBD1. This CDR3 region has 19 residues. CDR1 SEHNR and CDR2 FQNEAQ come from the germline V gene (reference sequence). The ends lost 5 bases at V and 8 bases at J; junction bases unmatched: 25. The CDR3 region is CASSPHTGTGLPGQVGYTF. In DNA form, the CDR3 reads TGTGCCAGCAGCCCGCATACCGGGACAGGCTTACCCGGACAGGTCGGCTACACCTTC.

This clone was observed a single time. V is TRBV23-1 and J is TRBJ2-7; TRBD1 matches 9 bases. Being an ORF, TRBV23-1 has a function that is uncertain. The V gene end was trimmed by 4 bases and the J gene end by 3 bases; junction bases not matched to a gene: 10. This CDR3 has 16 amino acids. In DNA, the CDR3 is TGCGCCAGCAGTCCTGAACTGACAGGGGGGTACTACGAGCAGTACTTC. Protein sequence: CASSPELTGGYYEQYF.

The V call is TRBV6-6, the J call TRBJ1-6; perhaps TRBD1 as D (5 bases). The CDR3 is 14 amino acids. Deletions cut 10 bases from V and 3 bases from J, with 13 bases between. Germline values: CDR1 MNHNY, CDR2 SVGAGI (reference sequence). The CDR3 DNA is TGTGCCACCCTCAGGGACGGCTATAATTCACCCCTCCACTTT. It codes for CATLRDGYNSPLHF.

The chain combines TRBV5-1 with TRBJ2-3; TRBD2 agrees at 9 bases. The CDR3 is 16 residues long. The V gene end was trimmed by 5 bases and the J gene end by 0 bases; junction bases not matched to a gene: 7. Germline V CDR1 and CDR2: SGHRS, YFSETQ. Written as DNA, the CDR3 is TGCGCCAGCAGTTTTAGCGGGAGCGGTAGCACAGATACGCAGTATTTT. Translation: CASSFSGSGSTDTQYF.

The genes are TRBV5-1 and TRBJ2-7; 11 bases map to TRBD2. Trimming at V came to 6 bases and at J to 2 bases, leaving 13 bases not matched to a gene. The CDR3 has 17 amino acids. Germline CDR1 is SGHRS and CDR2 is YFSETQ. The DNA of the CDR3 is TGCGCCAGCACCCTAGCGGGAGGAGGTGGAGGCCCCTACGAGCAGTACTTC. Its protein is CASTLAGGGGGPYEQYF.